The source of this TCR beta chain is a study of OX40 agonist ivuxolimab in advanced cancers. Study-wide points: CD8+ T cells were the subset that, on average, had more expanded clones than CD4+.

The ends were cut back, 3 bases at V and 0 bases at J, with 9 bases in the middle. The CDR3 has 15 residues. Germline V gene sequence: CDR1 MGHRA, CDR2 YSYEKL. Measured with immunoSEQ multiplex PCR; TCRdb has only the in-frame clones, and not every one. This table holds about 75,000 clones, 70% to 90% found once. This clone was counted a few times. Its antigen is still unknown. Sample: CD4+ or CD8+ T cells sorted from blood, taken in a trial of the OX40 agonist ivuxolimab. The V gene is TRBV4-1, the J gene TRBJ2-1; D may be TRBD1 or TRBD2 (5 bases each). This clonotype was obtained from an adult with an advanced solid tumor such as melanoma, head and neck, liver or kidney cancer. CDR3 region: CASSQGRSSYNEQFF. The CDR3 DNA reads TGCGCCAGCAGCCAGGGACGCAGCTCCTACAATGAGCAGTTCTTC.